This T cell receptor (beta chain) was sequenced during a study of PD-1 blockade in classical Hodgkin lymphoma. Relapses following autologous stem cell transplantation were seen in all patients, with brentuximab vedotin exposure varying. Libraries were prepared by immunoSEQ multiplex PCR; TCRdb keeps only in-frame clonotypes and omits some of them. This sample yields about 35,000 clones, of which approximately 82% are seen a single time; around 15% belongs to the top ten. CDR3 size: 15 residues. The germline V gene has CDR1 MNHEY and CDR2 SMNVEV (reference sequence). Trimming took 2 bases from V and 2 from J, leaving 7 bases between them.

This TCR derives from a human donor with classical Hodgkin lymphoma. The source material was peripheral blood mononuclear cells (PBMCs), sampled before the second cycle of nivolumab. J is TRBJ1-6 and V is TRBV27; D is unclear. The DNA of the CDR3 is TGTGCCAGCAGTTTACGGGAGCCCTATAATTCACCCCTCCACTTT. This sequence encodes CASSLREPYNSPLHF.